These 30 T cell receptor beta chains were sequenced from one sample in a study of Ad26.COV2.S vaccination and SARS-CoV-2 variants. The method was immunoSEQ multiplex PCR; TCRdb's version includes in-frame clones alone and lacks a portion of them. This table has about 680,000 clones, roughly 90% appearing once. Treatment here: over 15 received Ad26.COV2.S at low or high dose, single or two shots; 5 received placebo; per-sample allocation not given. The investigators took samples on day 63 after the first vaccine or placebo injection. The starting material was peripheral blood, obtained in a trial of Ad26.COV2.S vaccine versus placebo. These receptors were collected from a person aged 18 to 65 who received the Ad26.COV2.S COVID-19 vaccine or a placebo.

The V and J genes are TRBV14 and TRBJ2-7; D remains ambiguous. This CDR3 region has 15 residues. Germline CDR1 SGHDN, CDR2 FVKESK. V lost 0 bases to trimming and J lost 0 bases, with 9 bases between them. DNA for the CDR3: TGTGCCAGCAGCCAAGAAAACAGTAACTCCTACGAGCAGTACTTC. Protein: CASSQENSNSYEQYF.

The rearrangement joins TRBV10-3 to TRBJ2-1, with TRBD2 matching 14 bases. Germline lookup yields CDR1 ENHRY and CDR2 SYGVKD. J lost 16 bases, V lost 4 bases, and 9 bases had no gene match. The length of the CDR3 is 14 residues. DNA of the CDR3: TGTGCCATCAGTGGGGGACTAGCGGGAGAGGGTGGATTCTTC. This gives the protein CAISGGLAGEGGFF.

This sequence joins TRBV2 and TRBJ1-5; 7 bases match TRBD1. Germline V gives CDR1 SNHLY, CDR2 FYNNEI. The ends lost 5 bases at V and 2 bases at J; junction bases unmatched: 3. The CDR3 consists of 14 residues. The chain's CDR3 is CASSNRGGNQPQHF. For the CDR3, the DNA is TGTGCCAGCAGTAACAGGGGAGGCAATCAGCCCCAGCATTTT.

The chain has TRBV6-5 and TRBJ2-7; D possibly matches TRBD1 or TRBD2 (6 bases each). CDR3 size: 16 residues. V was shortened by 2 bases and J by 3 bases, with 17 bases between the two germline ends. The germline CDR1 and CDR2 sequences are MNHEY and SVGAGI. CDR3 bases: TGTGCCAGCAGTTACGGGGCAGGAGGGGGGTACTACGAGCAGTACTTC. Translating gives CASSYGAGGGYYEQYF.

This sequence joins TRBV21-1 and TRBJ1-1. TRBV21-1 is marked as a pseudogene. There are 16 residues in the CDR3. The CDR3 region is CASSADTPPRYTEAFF. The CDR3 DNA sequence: TGTGCCAGCAGCGCCGACACGCCACCGAGGTACACTGAAGCTTTCTTT.

The CDR3 DNA sequence: TGTGCCAGCAGCGATGGGACTAGCGGCCAAGAGACCCAGTACTTC. Residues: CASSDGTSGQETQYF. The J gene is TRBJ2-5, the V gene TRBV3-1 (or the pseudogene TRBV3-2); 11 bases match TRBD2. The V and J ends lost 5 bases and 1 base, in that order; junction bases with no gene match: 3. In germline, CDR1 is LGHDT, CDR2 YNNKEL (reference sequence). This CDR3 comprises 15 residues.

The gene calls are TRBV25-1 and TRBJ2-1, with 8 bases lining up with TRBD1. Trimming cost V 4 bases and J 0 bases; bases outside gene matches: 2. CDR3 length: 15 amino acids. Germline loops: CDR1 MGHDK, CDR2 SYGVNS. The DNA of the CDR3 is TGTGCCAGCAGTGCTACAGGGGGCTCCTACAATGAGCAGTTCTTC. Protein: CASSATGGSYNEQFF.

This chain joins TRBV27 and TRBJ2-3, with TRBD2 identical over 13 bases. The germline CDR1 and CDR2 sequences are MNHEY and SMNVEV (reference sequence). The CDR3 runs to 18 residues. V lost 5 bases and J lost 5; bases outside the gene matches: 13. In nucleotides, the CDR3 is TGTGCCAGCAGTGTAGCCCCGCCAACTAGCGGGGGGGAAGATACGCAGTATTTT. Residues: CASSVAPPTSGGEDTQYF.

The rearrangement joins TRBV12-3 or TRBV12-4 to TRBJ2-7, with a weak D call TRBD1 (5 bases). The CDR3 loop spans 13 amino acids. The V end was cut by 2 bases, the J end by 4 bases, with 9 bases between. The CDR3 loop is CASSLSDNYEQYF. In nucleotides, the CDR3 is TGTGCCAGCAGTTTATCGGACAATTACGAGCAGTACTTC.

CDR3 residues: CASSAYSPEAFF. The CDR3 region has the DNA TGTGCCAGCAGCGCCTACTCCCCTGAAGCTTTCTTT. J is TRBJ1-1 and V is TRBV9; D is unclear. The CDR3 sequence is 12 residues long. The germline gives CDR1 SGDLS, CDR2 YYNGEE. The V end was cut by 3 bases, the J end by 6 bases, with 9 bases between.

CDR3: CASSLDTAYGYTF. CDR3 DNA sequence: TGCGCCAGCAGCTTGGACACAGCTTATGGCTACACCTTC. The genes are TRBV5-1 and TRBJ1-2; D gene ambiguous. Trimming cost V 0 bases and J 5 bases, with 8 bases left between them. The germline V gene encodes CDR1 SGHRS and CDR2 YFSETQ. The CDR3 totals 13 residues.

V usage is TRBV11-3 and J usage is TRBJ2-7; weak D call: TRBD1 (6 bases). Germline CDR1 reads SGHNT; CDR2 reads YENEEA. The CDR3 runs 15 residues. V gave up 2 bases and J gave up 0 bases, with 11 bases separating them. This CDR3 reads CASSLRQGSSYEQYF. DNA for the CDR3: TGTGCCAGCAGCTTAAGGCAGGGGAGCTCCTACGAGCAGTACTTC.

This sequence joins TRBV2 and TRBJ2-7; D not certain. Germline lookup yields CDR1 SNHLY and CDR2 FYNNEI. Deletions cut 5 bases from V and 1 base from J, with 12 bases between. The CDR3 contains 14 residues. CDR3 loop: CASSLGKGSYEQYF. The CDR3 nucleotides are TGTGCCAGCAGTCTGGGGAAAGGGTCCTACGAGCAGTACTTC.

CDR3 nucleotides: TGTGCCAGCAGCTTAGTCAGCGGGGAGAATCAGCCCCAGCATTTT. The encoded protein is CASSLVSGENQPQHF. The rearrangement uses TRBV7-8 and TRBJ1-5; D remains ambiguous. With 1 base removed from V and 4 bases from J, the gap between germline ends came to 11 bases. The CDR3 totals 15 residues. From germline, CDR1 is SGHVS and CDR2 FQNEAQ.

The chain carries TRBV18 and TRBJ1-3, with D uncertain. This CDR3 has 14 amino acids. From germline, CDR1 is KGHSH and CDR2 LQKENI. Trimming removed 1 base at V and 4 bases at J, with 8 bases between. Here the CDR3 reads CASSPRGEGNTIYF. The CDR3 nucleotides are TGTGCCAGCTCACCACGGGGAGAAGGAAACACCATATATTTT.

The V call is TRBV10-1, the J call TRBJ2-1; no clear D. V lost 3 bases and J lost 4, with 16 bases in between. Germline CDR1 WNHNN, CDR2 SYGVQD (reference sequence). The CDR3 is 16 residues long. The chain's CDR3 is CASSESWSQAYNEQFF. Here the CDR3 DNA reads TGCGCCAGCAGTGAATCCTGGTCCCAGGCATACAATGAGCAGTTCTTC.

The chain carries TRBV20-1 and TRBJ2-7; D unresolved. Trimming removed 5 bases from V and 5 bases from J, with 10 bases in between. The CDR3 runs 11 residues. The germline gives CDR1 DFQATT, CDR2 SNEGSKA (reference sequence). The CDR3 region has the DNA TGCAGTGCTGTCGACCGACACGAGCAGTACTTC. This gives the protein CSAVDRHEQYF.

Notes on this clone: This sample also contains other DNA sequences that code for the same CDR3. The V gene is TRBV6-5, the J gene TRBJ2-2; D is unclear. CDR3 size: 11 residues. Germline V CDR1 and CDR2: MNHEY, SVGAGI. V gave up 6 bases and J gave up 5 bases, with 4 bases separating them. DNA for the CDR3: TGTGCCAGCAGGAGAACCGGGGAGCTGTTTTTT. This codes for CASRRTGELFF.

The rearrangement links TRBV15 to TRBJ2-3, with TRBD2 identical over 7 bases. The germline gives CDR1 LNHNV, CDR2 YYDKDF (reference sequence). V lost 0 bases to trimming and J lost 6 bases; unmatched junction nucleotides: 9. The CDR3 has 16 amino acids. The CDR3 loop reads CATSREAAGMGDTQYF. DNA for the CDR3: TGTGCCACCAGCAGAGAGGCAGCGGGGATGGGGGATACGCAGTATTTT.

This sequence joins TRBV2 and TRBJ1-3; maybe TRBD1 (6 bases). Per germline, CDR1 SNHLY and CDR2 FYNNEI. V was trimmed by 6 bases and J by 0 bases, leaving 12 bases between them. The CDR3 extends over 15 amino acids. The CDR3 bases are TGTGCCAGCAGACAGGGAGCTCGCTCTGGAAACACCATATATTTT. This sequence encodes CASRQGARSGNTIYF.

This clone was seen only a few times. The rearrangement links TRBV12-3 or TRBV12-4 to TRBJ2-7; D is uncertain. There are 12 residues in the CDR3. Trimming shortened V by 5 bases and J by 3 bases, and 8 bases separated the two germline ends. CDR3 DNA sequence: TGTGCCAGCAGTCAGGCCCACTACGAGCAGTACTTC. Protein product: CASSQAHYEQYF.

The CDR3 coding sequence is TGTGCCTGGAGTTGGAGGGTTGCCGAGCAGTACTTC. Translation: CAWSWRVAEQYF. The chain combines TRBV30 with TRBJ2-7; a weak D match, TRBD2 (6 bases). CDR3 length: 12 amino acids. The germline CDR1 and CDR2 sequences are GTSNPN and SVGIG (reference sequence). The germline V and J ends were trimmed by 2 bases and 6 bases, with 11 bases remaining between them.

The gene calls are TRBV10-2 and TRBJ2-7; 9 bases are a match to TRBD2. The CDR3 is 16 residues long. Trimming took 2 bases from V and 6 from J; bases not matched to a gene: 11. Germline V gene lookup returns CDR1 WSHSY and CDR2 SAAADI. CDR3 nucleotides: TGCGCCAGCAGTGAGAGGGGGGCTAGCGGGATGGGCGAGCAGTACTTC. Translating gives CASSERGASGMGEQYF.

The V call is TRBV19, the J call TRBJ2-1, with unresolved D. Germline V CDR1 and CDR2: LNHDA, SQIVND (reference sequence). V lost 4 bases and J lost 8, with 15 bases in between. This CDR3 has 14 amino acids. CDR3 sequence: CASSSRALRDEQFF. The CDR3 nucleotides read TGTGCCAGTAGTAGCCGGGCCCTTAGGGATGAGCAGTTCTTC.

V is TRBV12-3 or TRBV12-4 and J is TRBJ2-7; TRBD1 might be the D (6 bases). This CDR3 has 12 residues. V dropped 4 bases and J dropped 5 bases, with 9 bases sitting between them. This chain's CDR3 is CASSSQGDEQYF. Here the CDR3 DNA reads TGTGCCAGCAGTTCACAGGGTGACGAGCAGTACTTC.

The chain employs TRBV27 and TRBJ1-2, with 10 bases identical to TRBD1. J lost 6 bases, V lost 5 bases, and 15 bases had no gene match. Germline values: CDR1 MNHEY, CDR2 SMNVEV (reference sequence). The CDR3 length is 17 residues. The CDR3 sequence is CASSLGTGEGSSNGYTF. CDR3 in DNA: TGTGCCAGCAGTCTGGGGACAGGGGAGGGATCGTCTAATGGCTACACCTTC.

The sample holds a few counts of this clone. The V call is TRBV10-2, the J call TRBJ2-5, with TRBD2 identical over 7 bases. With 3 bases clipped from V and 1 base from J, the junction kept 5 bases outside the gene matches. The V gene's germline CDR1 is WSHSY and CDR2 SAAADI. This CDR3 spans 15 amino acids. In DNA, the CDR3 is TGCGCCAGCAGTGATGGGGGGGGGACCCAAGAGACCCAGTACTTC. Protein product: CASSDGGGTQETQYF.

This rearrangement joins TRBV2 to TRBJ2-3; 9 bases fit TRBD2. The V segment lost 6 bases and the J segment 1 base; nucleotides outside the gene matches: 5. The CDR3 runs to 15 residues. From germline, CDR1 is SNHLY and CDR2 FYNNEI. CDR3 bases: TGTGCCAGCAGGGGCGGACTAGCGCGCACAGATACGCAGTATTTT. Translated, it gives CASRGGLARTDTQYF.

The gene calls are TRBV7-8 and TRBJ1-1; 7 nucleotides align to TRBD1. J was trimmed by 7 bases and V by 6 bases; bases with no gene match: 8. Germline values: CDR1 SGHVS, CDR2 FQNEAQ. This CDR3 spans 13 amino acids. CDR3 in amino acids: CASRHRGEGEAFF. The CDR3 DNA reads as TGTGCCAGCAGGCACAGGGGAGAGGGTGAAGCTTTCTTT. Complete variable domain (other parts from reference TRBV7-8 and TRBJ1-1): GAGVSQSPRYKVAKRGQDVALRCDPISGHVSLFWYQQALGQGPEFLTYFQNEAQLDKSGLPSDRFFAERPEGSVSTLKIQRTQQEDSAVYLCASRHRGEGEAFFGQGTRLTVV.

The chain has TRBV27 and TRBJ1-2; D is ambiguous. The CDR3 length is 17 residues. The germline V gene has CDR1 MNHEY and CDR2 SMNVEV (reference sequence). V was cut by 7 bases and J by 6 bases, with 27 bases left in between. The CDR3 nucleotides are TGTGCCAGCACTACCCTGCTGGGGAGGGTACCATCTAATGGCTACACCTTC. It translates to CASTTLLGRVPSNGYTF.